This T cell receptor (beta chain) was documented in a study of Ad26.COV2.S vaccination and SARS-CoV-2 variants. Treatment specified: roughly 18 received Ad26.COV2.S at low or high dose, single or two shots; 5 received placebo; per-sample allocation not given. Sampling occurred on day 63 after the first vaccine or placebo injection. The protocol was immunoSEQ multiplex PCR, while the TCRdb copy is restricted to in-frame clones and leaves out a portion. Found here are nearly 400,000 clones, around 89% of them singletons; the top ten hold around 2%. CDR3 length: 17 amino acids. With 0 bases removed from V and 7 bases from J, the gap between germline ends came to 20 bases. Germline V lookup: CDR1 SGDLS, CDR2 YYNGEE.

The receptor was isolated from a person between 18 and 65 years old who received the Ad26.COV2.S COVID-19 vaccine or a placebo. Sample: peripheral blood, taken in a trial of Ad26.COV2.S vaccine versus placebo. This sequence joins TRBV9 and TRBJ2-1; weak D call: TRBD2 (7 bases). CDR3 sequence reads: CASSVAPGGGSGNEQFF. CDR3 DNA: TGTGCCAGCAGCGTAGCCCCGGGGGGCGGGTCGGGTAATGAGCAGTTCTTC.